This T cell receptor (beta chain) was recovered during a study of blood T cell repertoires in COVID-19. Across the whole study: The United States, Italy and Spain were the sources of the acute and convalescent COVID-19 samples. Nucleic acid was either cDNA or gDNA, and it came from T cells, B-cell-depleted T cells, or PBMCs.

The ends lost 0 bases at V and 5 bases at J; junction bases unmatched: 5. Per germline, CDR1 SGHRS and CDR2 YFSETQ. This CDR3 is built from 15 residues. The Seattle patients joined while their infection was active and were tracked longitudinally afterward. Study processing details: Reference gene primer amplification gave nucleated cell count estimates. Repertoires were generated with immunoSEQ multiplex PCR, while TCRdb's copy carries only in-frame clones and drops some. For V, J and clone size, that table is used; D and trimming come from the DNA. The table includes tens of thousands of clones, more than 80% detected once.

The sample comprised peripheral blood. The TCR comes from a man between 50 and 59 years old with COVID-19, enrolled during active disease. The chain joins TRBV5-1 to TRBJ2-3; 8 bases match TRBD1. The CDR3 DNA follows: TGCGCCAGCAGCTTGGCTACAGGGGGTGTAGATACGCAGTATTTT. Its translation is CASSLATGGVDTQYF.